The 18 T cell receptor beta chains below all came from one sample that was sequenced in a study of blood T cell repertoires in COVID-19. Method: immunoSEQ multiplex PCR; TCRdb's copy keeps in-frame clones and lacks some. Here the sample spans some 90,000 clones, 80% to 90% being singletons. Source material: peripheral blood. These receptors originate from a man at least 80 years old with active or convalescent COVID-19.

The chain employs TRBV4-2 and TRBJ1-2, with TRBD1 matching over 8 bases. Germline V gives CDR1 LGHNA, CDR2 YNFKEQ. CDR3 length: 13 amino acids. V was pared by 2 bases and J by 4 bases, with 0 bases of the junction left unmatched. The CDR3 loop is CASSQQGAYGYTF. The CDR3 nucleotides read TGTGCCAGCAGCCAACAGGGGGCCTATGGCTACACCTTC.

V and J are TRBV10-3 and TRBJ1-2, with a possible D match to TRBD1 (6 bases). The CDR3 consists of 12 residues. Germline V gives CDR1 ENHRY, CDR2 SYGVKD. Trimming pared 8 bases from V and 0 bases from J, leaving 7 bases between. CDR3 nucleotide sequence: TGTGCCATCGGGACATCTAACTATGGCTACACCTTC. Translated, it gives CAIGTSNYGYTF.

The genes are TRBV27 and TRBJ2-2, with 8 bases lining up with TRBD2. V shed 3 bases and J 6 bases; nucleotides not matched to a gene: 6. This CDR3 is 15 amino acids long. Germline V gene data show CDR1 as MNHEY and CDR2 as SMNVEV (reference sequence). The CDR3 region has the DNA TGTGCCAGCAGTTTCAAGAGCGGGAGCTCCGGGGAGCTGTTTTTT. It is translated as CASSFKSGSSGELFF.

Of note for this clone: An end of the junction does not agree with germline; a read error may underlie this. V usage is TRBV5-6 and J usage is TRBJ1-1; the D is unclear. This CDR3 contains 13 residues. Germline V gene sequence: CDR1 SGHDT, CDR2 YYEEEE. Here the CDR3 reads CASSLAGIGEAFF. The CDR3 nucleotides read TGTGCCAGCAGCTTGGCCGGGATTGGTGAAGCTTTTTTT.

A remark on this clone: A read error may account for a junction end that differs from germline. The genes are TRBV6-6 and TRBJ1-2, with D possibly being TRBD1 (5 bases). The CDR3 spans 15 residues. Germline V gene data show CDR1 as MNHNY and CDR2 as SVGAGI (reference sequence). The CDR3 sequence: CASIYMGGKSTGYTF. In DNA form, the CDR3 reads TGTGCCAGCATTTACATGGGGGGGAAGAGTACTGGCTACACCTTC.

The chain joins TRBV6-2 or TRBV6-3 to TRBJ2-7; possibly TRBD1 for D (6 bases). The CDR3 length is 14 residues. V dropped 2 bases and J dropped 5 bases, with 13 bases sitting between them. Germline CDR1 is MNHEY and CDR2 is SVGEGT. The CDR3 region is CASSYRRGSDEQYF. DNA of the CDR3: TGTGCCAGCAGTTACCGCAGGGGTTCCGACGAGCAGTACTTC.

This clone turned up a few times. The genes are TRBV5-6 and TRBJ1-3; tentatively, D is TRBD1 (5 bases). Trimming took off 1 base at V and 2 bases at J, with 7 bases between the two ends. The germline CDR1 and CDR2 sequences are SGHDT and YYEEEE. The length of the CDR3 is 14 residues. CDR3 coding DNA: TGTGCCAGCAGCTTGAGGGGAACTGGAAACACCATATATTTT. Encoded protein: CASSLRGTGNTIYF.

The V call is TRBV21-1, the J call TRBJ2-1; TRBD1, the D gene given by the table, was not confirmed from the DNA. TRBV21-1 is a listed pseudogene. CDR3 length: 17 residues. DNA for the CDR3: TGTGCCAGCAGCAAAGCGGGGAGGGGACAGGGGCCTGATGAGCAGTTCTTC. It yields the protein CASSKAGRGQGPDEQFF.

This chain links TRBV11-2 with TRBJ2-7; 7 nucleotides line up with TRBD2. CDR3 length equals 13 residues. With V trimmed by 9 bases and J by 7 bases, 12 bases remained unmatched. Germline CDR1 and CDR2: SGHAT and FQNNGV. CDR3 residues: CASQLGEGNEQYF. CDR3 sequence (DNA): TGTGCCAGTCAGCTGGGGGAGGGGAATGAGCAGTACTTC.

CDR3 in DNA: TGTGCCATCGGACCTAGCAAGTACGAGCAGTACTTC. Translation: CAIGPSKYEQYF. V usage is TRBV10-3 and J usage is TRBJ2-7, with TRBD2 as a possible D gene (5 bases). Germline V gene sequence: CDR1 ENHRY, CDR2 SYGVKD. Trimming removed 8 bases at V and 4 bases at J, with 12 bases between. The CDR3 covers 12 residues.

The CDR3: CASSQGHLGEKLFF. For the CDR3, the DNA is TGTGCCAGCAGCCAGGGACACCTAGGCGAAAAACTGTTTTTT. This chain connects TRBV3-1 (or the pseudogene TRBV3-2) to TRBJ1-4; TRBD1 is a possible D gene (6 bases). The germline gives CDR1 LGHDT, CDR2 YNNKEL (reference sequence). The length of the CDR3 is 14 residues. V lost 3 bases and J lost 8, with 13 bases in between.

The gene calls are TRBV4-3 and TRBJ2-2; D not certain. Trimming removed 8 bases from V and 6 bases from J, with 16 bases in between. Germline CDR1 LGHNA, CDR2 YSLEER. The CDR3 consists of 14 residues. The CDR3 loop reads CASSWQDRAGELFF. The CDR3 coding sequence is TGCGCCAGCTCCTGGCAGGATCGTGCCGGGGAGCTGTTTTTT.

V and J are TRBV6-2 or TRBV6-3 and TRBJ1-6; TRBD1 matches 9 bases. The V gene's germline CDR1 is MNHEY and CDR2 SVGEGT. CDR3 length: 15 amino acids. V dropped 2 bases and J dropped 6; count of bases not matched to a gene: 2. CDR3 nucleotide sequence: TGTGCCAGCAGTTACGGGGGACAGGGTAATTCACCCCTCCACTTT. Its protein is CASSYGGQGNSPLHF.

CDR3 nucleotides: TGTGCCTGGAGTGACGGGAACACTGAAGCTTTCTTT. This codes for CAWSDGNTEAFF. The genes are TRBV30 and TRBJ1-1; D is undetermined. Germline CDR1 reads GTSNPN; CDR2 reads SVGIG (reference sequence). The CDR3 extends over 12 amino acids. Trimming removed 1 base at V and 1 base at J, with 4 bases between. Full variable domain (remainder filled in from reference TRBV30 and TRBJ1-1): SQTIHQWPATLVQPVGSPLSLECTVEGTSNPNLYWYRQAAGRGLQLLFYSVGIGQISSEVPQNLSASRPQDRQFILSSKKLLLSDSGFYLCAWSDGNTEAFFGQGTRLTVV.

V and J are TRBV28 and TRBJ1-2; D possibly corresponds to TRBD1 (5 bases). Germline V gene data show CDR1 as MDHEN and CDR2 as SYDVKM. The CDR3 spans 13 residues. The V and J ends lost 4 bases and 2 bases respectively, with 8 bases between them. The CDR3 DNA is TGTGCCAGCAGTTCCGGGGGAAACTATGGCTACACCTTC. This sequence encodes CASSSGGNYGYTF.

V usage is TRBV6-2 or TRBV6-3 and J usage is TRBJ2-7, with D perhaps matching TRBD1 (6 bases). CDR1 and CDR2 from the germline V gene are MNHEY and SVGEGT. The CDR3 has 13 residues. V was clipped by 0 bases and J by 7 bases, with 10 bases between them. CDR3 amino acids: CASSYSQGQEQYF. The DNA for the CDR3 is TGTGCCAGCAGTTACTCCCAGGGGCAAGAGCAGTACTTC.

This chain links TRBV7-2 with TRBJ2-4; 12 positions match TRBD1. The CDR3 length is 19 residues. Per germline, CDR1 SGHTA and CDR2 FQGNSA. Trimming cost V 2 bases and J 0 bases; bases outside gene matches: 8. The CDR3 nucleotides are TGTGCCAGCAGCTTATCGGGACAGGGGGCTCCGATAGCCAAAAACATTCAGTACTTC. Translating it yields CASSLSGQGAPIAKNIQYF.

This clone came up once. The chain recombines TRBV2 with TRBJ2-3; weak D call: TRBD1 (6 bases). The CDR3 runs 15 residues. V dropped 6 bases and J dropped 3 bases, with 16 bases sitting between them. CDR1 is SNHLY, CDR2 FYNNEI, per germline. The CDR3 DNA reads TGTGCCAGCAGGGGCTTGGGGGCTTGGACAGATACGCAGTATTTT. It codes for CASRGLGAWTDTQYF. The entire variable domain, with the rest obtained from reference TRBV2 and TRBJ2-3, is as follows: EPEVTQTPSHQVTQMGQEVILRCVPISNHLYFYWYRQILGQKVEFLVSFYNNEISEKSEIFDDQFSVERPDGSNFTLKIRSTKLEDSAMYFCASRGLGAWTDTQYFGPGTRLTVL.